What follows are 23 T cell receptor beta chains derived from one specimen sequenced in a study of memory CD4+ T cells and cytomegalovirus serostatus. The sort gate was single viable CD3+CD4+CD8-CD45RO+ cells for memory CD4+ T cells. The table came from immunoSEQ multiplex PCR; TCRdb's copy has only in-frame clones and leaves some out. The sample has approximately 70,000 clones; 76% are singletons. Sequencing used memory CD4+ T cells from blood. The receptors originated from an adult in good health and CMV-seropositive.

The genes are TRBV6-7 and TRBJ1-1; D gene uncertain. TRBV6-7 qualifies as an ORF whose function is uncertain. Trimming removed 2 bases from V and 8 bases from J, with 15 bases in between. This CDR3 region has 14 residues. CDR3 amino acids: CASSYPRLHMEAFF. CDR3 bases: TGTGCCAGCAGTTACCCCCGCCTCCACATGGAAGCTTTCTTT.

A few counts support this clone. The chain links TRBV19 to TRBJ2-5; D ambiguous. CDR3 length equals 13 residues. The V and J ends lost 3 bases and 7 bases respectively, with 12 bases between them. CDR1 and CDR2 from the germline V gene are LNHDA and SQIVND (reference sequence). Here the CDR3 reads CASSISEVGTQYF. The CDR3 region has the DNA TGTGCCAGTAGTATCTCGGAAGTCGGGACCCAGTACTTC.

This clone was observed a handful of times. The gene calls are TRBV2 and TRBJ1-1; D is uncertain. This CDR3 spans 12 amino acids. V dropped 6 bases and J dropped 3 bases, with 8 bases sitting between them. CDR1 is SNHLY and CDR2 is FYNNEI in the germline V gene. CDR3 residues: CASRADYTEAFF. The CDR3 bases are TGTGCCAGCAGAGCCGACTACACTGAAGCTTTCTTT.

This clone was counted a single time. The chain is built from TRBV27 and TRBJ2-3, with D unresolved. The CDR3 runs 13 residues. V dropped 7 bases and J dropped 0 bases, with 8 bases sitting between them. The germline gives CDR1 MNHEY, CDR2 SMNVEV (reference sequence). The CDR3 DNA reads as TGTGCCAGCACTGATTATAGCACAGATACGCAGTATTTT. Translating gives CASTDYSTDTQYF.

This clone was found once. The CDR3 loop reads CASSSASGQKDTQYF. CDR3 DNA sequence: TGCGCCAGCAGCTCCGCGTCGGGACAGAAAGATACGCAGTATTTT. J is TRBJ2-3 and V is TRBV5-1; 7 bases align to TRBD1. V trimming: 3 bases; J trimming: 5 bases; junction bases outside the gene matches: 9. Germline V lookup: CDR1 SGHRS, CDR2 YFSETQ. The length of the CDR3 is 15 residues.

The gene calls are TRBV6-1 and TRBJ2-2; weak D call: TRBD2 (5 bases). V dropped 4 bases and J dropped 6 bases, with 9 bases sitting between them. The CDR3 sequence is 13 residues long. Germline CDR1 reads MNHNS; CDR2 reads SASEGT. CDR3 sequence: CASSAEAAGELFF. Written as DNA, the CDR3 is TGTGCCAGCAGTGCGGAGGCAGCCGGGGAGCTGTTTTTT.

The gene calls are TRBV4-1 and TRBJ1-2; 7 nucleotides agree with TRBD1. The CDR3 extends over 15 amino acids. Germline lookup yields CDR1 MGHRA and CDR2 YSYEKL. After removal of 6 bases from V and 0 bases from J, the junction contained 7 bases not matched to a gene. The DNA for the CDR3 is TGCGCCAGCAGACCACAGGGGAAGCCTAACTATGGCTACACCTTC. Its translation: CASRPQGKPNYGYTF.

In this sample, this clone turned up once. This chain joins TRBV29-1 and TRBJ2-2, with no clear D. Germline CDR1 SQVTM, CDR2 ANQGSEA. This CDR3 is built from 14 residues. The V end lost 6 bases, the J end lost 0 bases, and 11 bases lay between the germline ends. The CDR3 sequence: CSVKTLSNTGELFF. Here the CDR3 DNA reads TGCAGCGTAAAGACTCTGTCGAACACCGGGGAGCTGTTTTTT.

V and J are TRBV18 and TRBJ2-7; 8 bases match TRBD1. This CDR3 region has 15 residues. J was trimmed by 6 bases and V by 0 bases; bases with no gene match: 7. The germline V gene encodes CDR1 KGHSH and CDR2 LQKENI. In DNA, the CDR3 is TGTGCCAGCTCACCACCTGCTCAGGGGGCAGGCGAGCAGTACTTC. Amino acid sequence: CASSPPAQGAGEQYF.

The chain links TRBV28 to TRBJ1-2; D ambiguous. V was cut by 6 bases and J by 5 bases, with 13 bases left in between. Germline V gene lookup returns CDR1 MDHEN and CDR2 SYDVKM. There are 13 residues in the CDR3. The CDR3 protein is CASRESGFYGYTF. Here the CDR3 DNA reads TGTGCCAGCAGGGAGTCTGGTTTTTATGGCTACACCTTC.

This rearrangement joins TRBV6-1 to TRBJ2-1; the D is unclear. V lost 3 bases to trimming and J lost 0 bases, with 12 bases between them. The CDR3 consists of 16 residues. From germline, CDR1 is MNHNS and CDR2 SASEGT. Here the CDR3 reads CASSEQKGLSYNEQFF. The CDR3 nucleotides read TGTGCCAGCAGTGAGCAAAAGGGCCTCTCCTACAATGAGCAGTTCTTC.

The CDR3 sequence is CASSLVNTGGTEAFF. CDR3 in DNA: TGTGCCAGCAGCTTAGTGAACACAGGGGGAACTGAAGCTTTCTTT. This chain connects TRBV11-3 to TRBJ1-1, with TRBD1 matching over 8 bases. The germline V gene has CDR1 SGHNT and CDR2 YENEEA. The ends lost 1 base at V and 5 bases at J; junction bases unmatched: 6. The CDR3 runs 15 residues.

This chain uses TRBV2 with TRBJ1-1; maybe TRBD1 (6 bases). Germline V CDR1 and CDR2: SNHLY, FYNNEI. CDR3 length: 13 residues. Trimming cost V 6 bases and J 8 bases, with 16 bases left between them. Written as DNA, the CDR3 is TGTGCCAGCAGCCGAGGGGGAGGGAGCGAAGCTTTCTTT. This translates into CASSRGGGSEAFF.

The J gene is TRBJ1-1, the V gene TRBV7-2, with 7 bases aligning to TRBD1. J lost 0 bases, V lost 5 bases, and 6 bases had no gene match. Germline lookup yields CDR1 SGHTA and CDR2 FQGNSA. The CDR3 is made up of 15 amino acids. CDR3 in DNA: TGTGCCAGCAGCCCAGTACAGGGGATGAACACTGAAGCTTTCTTT. It yields the protein CASSPVQGMNTEAFF. Full variable domain (missing parts from reference TRBV7-2 and TRBJ1-1): GAGVSQSPSNKVTEKGKDVELRCDPISGHTALYWYRQSLGQGLEFLIYFQGNSAPDKSGLPSDRFSAERTGGSVSTLTIQRTQQEDSAVYLCASSPVQGMNTEAFFGQGTRLTVV.

This chain uses TRBV11-2 with TRBJ2-5; 9 bases line up with TRBD2. The CDR3 extends over 16 amino acids. With 5 bases clipped from V and 1 base from J, the junction kept 8 bases outside the gene matches. Germline V CDR1 and CDR2: SGHAT, FQNNGV. CDR3 protein: CASSPRIAGAQETQYF. The CDR3 region has the DNA TGTGCCAGCAGCCCCCGAATAGCGGGGGCCCAAGAGACCCAGTACTTC.

V gene TRBV5-4 combines with J gene TRBJ2-3; maybe TRBD1 (6 bases). This CDR3 comprises 16 residues. V dropped 0 bases and J dropped 0 bases, with 11 bases sitting between them. CDR1 is SGHNT, CDR2 YYREEE, per germline (reference sequence). The CDR3 sequence: CASSLDRDLSTDTQYF. DNA of the CDR3: TGTGCCAGCAGCTTGGACAGGGATCTAAGCACAGATACGCAGTATTTT.

The gene calls are TRBV15 and TRBJ2-1; D is possibly TRBD2 (5 bases). This CDR3 contains 16 residues. CDR1 and CDR2 from the germline V gene are LNHNV and YYDKDF (reference sequence). Trimming stripped 1 base from V and 0 bases from J, with 10 bases between. CDR3 sequence reads: CATSRASPSSYNEQFF. The CDR3 bases are TGTGCCACCAGCAGAGCTAGCCCAAGCTCCTACAATGAGCAGTTCTTC.

This rearrangement joins TRBV5-6 to TRBJ1-2, with TRBD1 identical over 8 bases. CDR3 length: 14 residues. Per germline, CDR1 SGHDT and CDR2 YYEEEE. The trim removed 3 bases at V and 9 bases at J, leaving 10 bases unmatched. CDR3 loop: CASSYPDRGGRYTF. In DNA form, the CDR3 reads TGTGCCAGCAGCTACCCCGACAGGGGCGGTCGCTACACCTTC.

This chain uses TRBV14 with TRBJ2-7; 8 bases line up with TRBD1. Germline CDR1 reads SGHDN; CDR2 reads FVKESK. CDR3 size: 16 residues. The trim removed 2 bases at V and 6 bases at J, leaving 12 bases unmatched. CDR3 sequence: CASSQYRTGRSSEQYF. CDR3 nucleotides: TGTGCCAGCAGCCAATATCGGACAGGGAGGTCGAGCGAGCAGTACTTC.

A single count supports this clone. The chain is built from TRBV4-1 and TRBJ1-2, with D hard to call. CDR3 size: 13 residues. Trimming pared 0 bases from V and 5 bases from J, leaving 7 bases between. CDR1 and CDR2 from the germline V gene are MGHRA and YSYEKL. CDR3 residues: CASSQDGGYGYTF. The CDR3 bases are TGCGCCAGCAGCCAAGACGGCGGTTATGGCTACACCTTC.

The chain uses TRBV15 and TRBJ2-7; 9 bases are shared with TRBD2. This CDR3 contains 16 residues. V was pared by 0 bases and J by 6 bases, with 9 bases of the junction left unmatched. Germline V gene data show CDR1 as LNHNV and CDR2 as YYDKDF (reference sequence). The CDR3 is CATSREYEAGGSEQYF. In nucleotides, the CDR3 is TGTGCCACCAGCAGAGAGTATGAAGCGGGGGGTTCCGAGCAGTACTTC.

This clone was observed a few times. The CDR3 protein is CAWRVSLGDRAFMNTEAFF. The CDR3 region has the DNA TGTGCCTGGAGAGTCTCCCTGGGGGACAGAGCCTTCATGAACACTGAAGCTTTCTTT. The chain has TRBV30 and TRBJ1-1; 7 bases fit TRBD1. The CDR3 totals 19 residues. With V trimmed by 3 bases and J by 0 bases, 19 bases remained unmatched. CDR1 is GTSNPN and CDR2 is SVGIG in the germline V gene (reference sequence).

J is TRBJ1-3 and V is TRBV4-1; perhaps TRBD1 as D (5 bases). The germline V gene encodes CDR1 MGHRA and CDR2 YSYEKL. The CDR3 runs 15 residues. Trimming took 0 bases from V and 4 from J, leaving 10 bases between them. The CDR3 here is CASSQEDRSGNTIYF. For the CDR3, the DNA is TGCGCCAGCAGCCAAGAAGACAGATCCGGAAACACCATATATTTT.